This is a list of T cell receptor beta chains from one sample in a study of blood T cells in healthy people across ages. Using its own MiXCR run on the 5' RACE reads, TCRdb lists one record per CDR3 protein. The sample yields 800,000 to 950,000 distinct CDR3 sequences, approximately 32% seen once. These data were also filed under a second study, of T cells of mothers and their children.

The source material was blood. The receptor source for this set is a woman aged 40 to 50 in good health. Each CDR3 is given with its conserved first and last residue. The D gene is left open where the match is weak. Size tells how often a clone was seen (once, few, many) or the class of an expanded clone, and some rows leave it out.

CDR3 length: 15; J gene: TRBJ2-2; D gene: TRBD1; V gene: TRBV20-1; clone size: .; CDR3 DNA: TGCAGTGCTAGTGATCCAGGGGGGAACACCGGGGAGCTGTTTTTT; CDR3 protein: CSASDPGGNTGELFF
CDR3 length: 15; J gene: TRBJ1-1; D gene: .; V gene: TRBV5-1; clone size: .; CDR3 DNA: TGCGCCAGCAGCTTGACGGCAGCTGCGAACACTGAAGCTTTCTTT; CDR3 protein: CASSLTAAANTEAFF
CDR3 length: 18; J gene: TRBJ2-7; D gene: .; V gene: TRBV4-1; clone size: few; CDR3 DNA: TGCGCCAGCAGCCAACTGGGACGCAATATAAGAGGGTCCTACGAGCAGTACTTC; CDR3 protein: CASSQLGRNIRGSYEQYF
CDR3 length: 16; J gene: TRBJ2-2; D gene: TRBD1; V gene: TRBV28; clone size: .; CDR3 DNA: TGTGCCAGCAGTAGTGGGACAGCGCTGAACACCGGGGAGCTGTTTTTT; CDR3 protein: CASSSGTALNTGELFF
CDR3 length: 15; J gene: TRBJ2-1; D gene: .; V gene: TRBV7-6; clone size: few; CDR3 DNA: TGTGCCAGCAGCTTATATGGGACTGGAACCAATGAGCAGTTCTTC; CDR3 protein: CASSLYGTGTNEQFF
CDR3 length: 14; J gene: TRBJ1-2; D gene: TRBD1; V gene: TRBV28; clone size: many; CDR3 DNA: TGTGCCAGCAGGAACAGGGGAGCTAACTATGGCTACACCTTC; CDR3 protein: CASRNRGANYGYTF
CDR3 length: 13; J gene: TRBJ1-5; D gene: TRBD1; V gene: TRBV30; clone size: .; CDR3 DNA: TGTGCCTGGGAACAGGGGGCTCGGCAGCCCCAGCATTTT; CDR3 protein: CAWEQGARQPQHF
CDR3 length: 14; J gene: TRBJ2-7; D gene: TRBD1; V gene: TRBV25-1; clone size: .; CDR3 DNA: TGTGCCAGCAGGCCGGGACAGGGAAGGGGCGAGCAGTACTTC; CDR3 protein: CASRPGQGRGEQYF
CDR3 length: 14; J gene: TRBJ2-5; D gene: .; V gene: TRBV20-1; clone size: few; CDR3 DNA: TGCAGTGCGCGATCCGGGACGGGGACAGAGACCCAGTACTTC; CDR3 protein: CSARSGTGTETQYF
CDR3 length: 14; J gene: TRBJ2-5; D gene: .; V gene: TRBV18; clone size: many; CDR3 DNA: TGTGCCAGCTCCCCCTTCGGGGGCGGAGAGACCCAGTACTTC; CDR3 protein: CASSPFGGGETQYF
CDR3 length: 11; J gene: TRBJ1-2; D gene: .; V gene: TRBV29-1; clone size: many; CDR3 DNA: TGCAGCGTTTTGGCGGTCTATGGCTACACCTTC; CDR3 protein: CSVLAVYGYTF
CDR3 length: 12; J gene: TRBJ2-1; D gene: .; V gene: TRBV20-1; clone size: few; CDR3 DNA: TGCAGTGCTCTTAGGGTTTGGAATGAGCAGTTCTTC; CDR3 protein: CSALRVWNEQFF
CDR3 length: 14; J gene: TRBJ2-7; D gene: TRBD1; V gene: TRBV29-1; clone size: once; CDR3 DNA: TGCAGCGTTGGTGGTCGGACAGGGAAGTACGAGCAGTACTTC; CDR3 protein: CSVGGRTGKYEQYF
CDR3 length: 14; J gene: TRBJ2-7; D gene: .; V gene: TRBV6-4; clone size: many; CDR3 DNA: TGTGCCAGCAGTGATTGGCGACGTGCCTACGAGCAGTACTTC; CDR3 protein: CASSDWRRAYEQYF
CDR3 length: 19; J gene: TRBJ1-5; D gene: .; V gene: TRBV7-2; clone size: many; CDR3 DNA: TGTGCCAGCAGTCCCCAGTTGGGAAGGACAGCCGATAGCAATCAGCCCCAGCATTTT; CDR3 protein: CASSPQLGRTADSNQPQHF
CDR3 length: 14; J gene: TRBJ1-2; D gene: .; V gene: TRBV2; clone size: .; CDR3 DNA: TGTGCCAGCAGCGCTGAAAGGGGAAACTATGGCTACACCTTC; CDR3 protein: CASSAERGNYGYTF
CDR3 length: 12; J gene: TRBJ2-3; D gene: .; V gene: TRBV29-1; clone size: many; CDR3 DNA: TGCAGCGTTGACCCCAGCACAGATACGCAGTATTTT; CDR3 protein: CSVDPSTDTQYF
CDR3 length: 16; J gene: TRBJ2-3; D gene: .; V gene: TRBV7-2; clone size: once; CDR3 DNA: TGTACCGGCAGCCCCGCGGGCGGACCTCGCACAGATACGCAGTATTTT; CDR3 protein: CTGSPAGGPRTDTQYF
CDR3 length: 13; J gene: TRBJ2-7; D gene: TRBD2; V gene: TRBV12-3/TRBV12-4; clone size: few; CDR3 DNA: TGTGCCAGCAGCTTGGGAGGGTCAGGCGAGCAGTACTTC; CDR3 protein: CASSLGGSGEQYF
CDR3 length: 16; J gene: TRBJ2-3; D gene: .; V gene: TRBV11-2; clone size: .; CDR3 DNA: TGTGCCAGCAGCTTAGCCCGGGCGAGGAGCACAGATACGCAGTATTTT; CDR3 protein: CASSLARARSTDTQYF
CDR3 length: 14; J gene: TRBJ2-3; D gene: .; V gene: TRBV6-2/TRBV6-3; clone size: .; CDR3 DNA: TGTGCCAGCAGTTCCCTAGGAAGGGGAGATACGCAGTATTTT; CDR3 protein: CASSSLGRGDTQYF
CDR3 length: 12; J gene: TRBJ1-1; D gene: .; V gene: TRBV28; clone size: few; CDR3 DNA: TGTGCCAGCAGTGTGGGGCCAAGTAAAGCTTTCTTT; CDR3 protein: CASSVGPSKAFF
CDR3 length: 18; J gene: TRBJ2-2; D gene: .; V gene: TRBV5-1; clone size: .; CDR3 DNA: TGCGCCAGCAGCCACCCCCCGGGCCAGGGGATAAACACCGGGGAGCTGTTTTTT; CDR3 protein: CASSHPPGQGINTGELFF
CDR3 length: 14; J gene: TRBJ2-5; D gene: TRBD1; V gene: TRBV5-6; clone size: few; CDR3 DNA: TGTGCCAGCAGCTTGGACAGGGGTTGGAAGACCCAGTACTTC; CDR3 protein: CASSLDRGWKTQYF
CDR3 length: 15; J gene: TRBJ2-4; D gene: .; V gene: TRBV6-2/TRBV6-3; clone size: few; CDR3 DNA: TGTGCCAGCAGTTACTCGTACGGCAGCTACAATGAGCAGTACTTC; CDR3 protein: CASSYSYGSYNEQYF
CDR3 length: 15; J gene: TRBJ2-1; D gene: .; V gene: TRBV10-3; clone size: .; CDR3 DNA: TGTGCCATCAGTGTGGGACATCAATCCTACAATGAGCAGCTCTTC; CDR3 protein: CAISVGHQSYNEQLF
CDR3 length: 13; J gene: TRBJ1-1; D gene: .; V gene: TRBV24-1; clone size: .; CDR3 DNA: TGTGCCACCGGCGGGACGGAGAACACTGAAGCTTTCTTT; CDR3 protein: CATGGTENTEAFF
CDR3 length: 15; J gene: TRBJ1-1; D gene: .; V gene: TRBV3-1; clone size: .; CDR3 DNA: TGTGCCAGCAGCCAAGAGACGTTTATGAACACTGAAGCTTTCTTT; CDR3 protein: CASSQETFMNTEAFF
CDR3 length: 12; J gene: TRBJ1-2; D gene: .; V gene: TRBV27; clone size: .; CDR3 DNA: TGTGCCATTCGGGACAACACTTTCGGCTACACCTTC; CDR3 protein: CAIRDNTFGYTF
CDR3 length: 15; J gene: TRBJ1-4; D gene: .; V gene: TRBV7-8; clone size: few; CDR3 DNA: TGTGCCAGCAGCTTTGGGGGGCTGACTAATGAAAAACTGTTTTTT; CDR3 protein: CASSFGGLTNEKLFF
CDR3 length: 15; J gene: TRBJ2-2; D gene: .; V gene: TRBV6-5; clone size: .; CDR3 DNA: TGTGCCAGCAGCCCTTCCCCTGATTGGACCGGGGAGCTGTTTTTT; CDR3 protein: CASSPSPDWTGELFF
CDR3 length: 14; J gene: TRBJ1-2; D gene: .; V gene: TRBV5-1; clone size: few; CDR3 DNA: TGCGCCAGCAGCTTGGAAAGGGGGTTAATCGGCTACACCTTC; CDR3 protein: CASSLERGLIGYTF
CDR3 length: 16; J gene: TRBJ2-6; D gene: .; V gene: TRBV12-3/TRBV12-4; clone size: many; CDR3 DNA: TGTGCCAGCAGTTTGGACGGTTACTCTGGGGCCAACGTCCTGACTTTC; CDR3 protein: CASSLDGYSGANVLTF
CDR3 length: 18; J gene: TRBJ2-1; D gene: .; V gene: TRBV3-1; clone size: few; CDR3 DNA: TGTGCCAGCAGCCAAGCTATATCCATCCTTATCTCCTACAATGAGCAGTTCTTC; CDR3 protein: CASSQAISILISYNEQFF
CDR3 length: 11; J gene: TRBJ2-4; D gene: .; V gene: TRBV6-2/TRBV6-3; clone size: many; CDR3 DNA: TGTGCCACCGGACAGAAAAACATTCAGTACTTC; CDR3 protein: CATGQKNIQYF
CDR3 length: 16; J gene: TRBJ1-4; D gene: TRBD1; V gene: TRBV9; clone size: few; CDR3 DNA: TGTGCCAGCAGCGCGACAGGGGGCTATCCAAATGAAAAACTGTTTTTT; CDR3 protein: CASSATGGYPNEKLFF
CDR3 length: 15; J gene: TRBJ2-5; D gene: TRBD2; V gene: TRBV28; clone size: many; CDR3 DNA: TGTGCCAGCAGTGCCGCTAGCGTAGCGGGTGAGACCCAGTACTTC; CDR3 protein: CASSAASVAGETQYF
CDR3 length: 15; J gene: TRBJ1-1; D gene: TRBD1; V gene: TRBV7-2; clone size: .; CDR3 DNA: TGTGCCAGCAGCTTAGGGGACAGGAGAAGCGTGAAGGCTTTCTTT; CDR3 protein: CASSLGDRRSVKAFF
CDR3 length: 12; J gene: TRBJ1-2; D gene: .; V gene: TRBV20-1; clone size: once; CDR3 DNA: TGCAGTGCTTATACCGAGAACTATGGCTACACCTTC; CDR3 protein: CSAYTENYGYTF
CDR3 length: 15; J gene: TRBJ1-2; D gene: TRBD1; V gene: TRBV4-3; clone size: many; CDR3 DNA: TGCGCCAGCAGCCAAGAAGCAGAGGGGGCCCTTGGCTACACCTTC; CDR3 protein: CASSQEAEGALGYTF
CDR3 length: 13; J gene: TRBJ1-2; D gene: .; V gene: TRBV20-1; clone size: .; CDR3 DNA: TGCAGTGCTAGAGACGTCCACTATGGGGGCTACACCTTC; CDR3 protein: CSARDVHYGGYTF
CDR3 length: 14; J gene: TRBJ2-7; D gene: .; V gene: TRBV10-3; clone size: .; CDR3 DNA: TGTGCCATCAAAGGAGCAGGGTCCAACTACGAGCAGTACTTC; CDR3 protein: CAIKGAGSNYEQYF
CDR3 length: 16; J gene: TRBJ2-1; D gene: .; V gene: TRBV11-3; clone size: many; CDR3 DNA: TGCGCCAGCAGCTTGGCGGCCACCGTCTCCTACAATGAGCAGTTCTTC; CDR3 protein: CASSLAATVSYNEQFF
CDR3 length: 14; J gene: TRBJ2-1; D gene: .; V gene: TRBV9; clone size: many; CDR3 DNA: TGTGCCAGCGGGGGGCGACGTGACTACAATGAGCAGTTCTTC; CDR3 protein: CASGGRRDYNEQFF
CDR3 length: 17; J gene: TRBJ1-1; D gene: .; V gene: TRBV6-2/TRBV6-3; clone size: few; CDR3 DNA: TGTGCCAGCAGTTACTCGGTCGGGGGAATAATGAACACTGAAGCTTTCTTT; CDR3 protein: CASSYSVGGIMNTEAFF
CDR3 length: 14; J gene: TRBJ2-1; D gene: TRBD2; V gene: TRBV20-1; clone size: many; CDR3 DNA: TGCAGTGCACCGACTAGCGGACTAAACAATGAGCAGTTCTTC; CDR3 protein: CSAPTSGLNNEQFF
CDR3 length: 15; J gene: TRBJ1-2; D gene: TRBD1; V gene: TRBV20-1; clone size: many; CDR3 DNA: TGCAGTGCTAGCGCTCGGACAGGGGGCGCGGTTGGCTACACCTTC; CDR3 protein: CSASARTGGAVGYTF
CDR3 length: 14; J gene: TRBJ1-4; D gene: .; V gene: TRBV20-1; clone size: .; CDR3 DNA: TGCAGTGCTGGCCCCGGGACATATAATGAAAAACTGTTTTTT; CDR3 protein: CSAGPGTYNEKLFF
CDR3 length: 13; J gene: TRBJ2-6; D gene: .; V gene: TRBV7-7; clone size: many; CDR3 DNA: TGTGCTAGCAGCTCAGCCGGGGCCAACGTCCTGACTTTC; CDR3 protein: CASSSAGANVLTF
CDR3 length: 13; J gene: TRBJ1-1; D gene: TRBD1; V gene: TRBV30; clone size: .; CDR3 DNA: TGTGCCTGGGGGGACAGATTCGGCACTGAAGCTTTCTTT; CDR3 protein: CAWGDRFGTEAFF
CDR3 length: 13; J gene: TRBJ2-7; D gene: .; V gene: TRBV20-1; clone size: few; CDR3 DNA: TGCAGTGCTAGACGTATAGGAGCGTACGAGCAGTACTTC; CDR3 protein: CSARRIGAYEQYF
CDR3 length: 14; J gene: TRBJ2-7; D gene: TRBD2; V gene: TRBV28; clone size: .; CDR3 DNA: TGTGCCAGCGGGACTAGCGGGGTGATCTACGAGCAGTACTTC; CDR3 protein: CASGTSGVIYEQYF
CDR3 length: 15; J gene: TRBJ2-1; D gene: TRBD1; V gene: TRBV7-2; clone size: .; CDR3 DNA: TGTGCCAGCAGCTCGACAGGGGGCCGCTACGATGAGCAGTTCTTC; CDR3 protein: CASSSTGGRYDEQFF
CDR3 length: 15; J gene: TRBJ2-5; D gene: TRBD1; V gene: TRBV15; clone size: few; CDR3 DNA: TGTGCCACCAGCAGAGATCCGGACAGGCGGGAGACCCAGTACTTC; CDR3 protein: CATSRDPDRRETQYF